This T cell receptor beta chain is drawn from a study of T cell responses to AZD1222 COVID-19 vaccine (dated by TCRdb to the early 2020s). About the investigation overall: A total of 233 trial participants underwent TCR sequencing, of whom about 210 received two doses of AZD1222 and roughly 25 received two doses of the MenACWY control vaccine. Trial participants were enrolled into age subgroups of 18-55, 56-69 and 70-plus years, which contained roughly 140, 27 and 60 TCR-sequenced participants, respectively. Overall study outcomes, separate from this receptor: No day 14 peak-response samples were available, so repertoires were characterized only after the peak T cell response. Participants were mostly white British and included more females than males, and it was suggested by the authors that clonal diversity may have been underestimated. In the small 56-69-year group, the increase in depth fell short of significance, most likely because of low power. Spike-specific TCR breadth and depth rose significantly after two AZD1222 doses compared with day 0 and with MenACWY recipients. The whole spike protein was spanned by vaccine-associated CD4 TCRs, and dominant responses were seen in regions 160-218 and 743-854. Only six AZD1222 recipients were SARS-CoV-2 seropositive at baseline, limiting conclusions about previously exposed vaccinees. Reportedly, almost half of the unique spike-specific TCRs recognized epitopes lying outside the regions that are mutated in the B.1.351 and B.1.1.7 variants.

As for this clone: No antigen is known for it. Base qualities are not provided; no much larger clone lies one nucleotide away.

The time point tag for this specimen amounts to: about 28 days (+/-7) after the second vaccine dose. The treatment or condition label corresponds to: meningococcal conjugate vaccine given as trial control. The vaccinee samples were drawn from two UK trials, COV001 and COV002, one of which was a single-blind randomized controlled phase 2/3 trial testing AZD1222 (ChAdOx1 nCoV-19) in healthy adults. For TCRbeta chain sequencing, PBMC samples from trial participants were taken at day 0 and at day 28 after the second dose. The CDR3 regions of human TCRbeta chains were subjected to immunosequencing. Per the authors' processing: Repertoire TCRs were matched against a reference library of SARS-CoV-2-specific TCRs generated with the MIRA antigen-specificity platform. Breadth was defined as the fraction of unique TCRs that were SARS-CoV-2-associated. Depth was defined as the fraction of total T cells that were SARS-CoV-2-associated. Using the MIRA data, each spike-specific TCR was assigned both to the spike region to which the TCR was reactive and to a CD4 or CD8 class. Log10-transformed breadth and depth values were compared by one-way ANOVA with Sidak's multiple comparisons tests. Here the immuneACCESS table is served through TCRdb, limited to in-frame sequences with V and J called. Missing clones are a known gap in these copies; in checked studies unresolved V genes cover under half, and the rest lacks a known reason. V and J calls and clone size are given by that table; D and trimming were obtained from the DNA. The sample yields 69,000 or so clones; around 90% were counted once. Approximately 4.8% of the sample is in the top ten clones.

V sheds 6 bases and J sheds 3 bases, leaving 12 bases between their ends. CDR1 and CDR2 are drawn from the germline V gene: SGDLS, YYNGEE. The CDR3, from cysteine to phenylalanine, totals 14 residues. Only CDR3 DNA remains: 42 bases, in frame from the first base. This receptor was taken from an adult who received the MenACWY meningococcal vaccine as a control. The material sequenced was peripheral blood, taken 28 days after the second dose of the MenACWY control vaccine. The chain was built from TRBV9 and TRBJ2-2, with the D gene possibly TRBD1 or TRBD2, each one fitting 5 bases. The bases read TGTGCCAGCAAATGGGACCGCGACACCGGGGAGCTGTTTTTT. Its protein product is CASKWDRDTGELFF.